This record covers a single T cell receptor (beta chain). Its antigen is unknown. It has no much larger one-base neighbor in the sample; base qualities were not kept. Another Seattle source contributed samples from volunteer blood donors who had recovered from COVID-19. Collaborating institutions collected whole blood in K2EDTA tubes following their own protocols. Collaborator samples were shipped for TCRbeta analysis as frozen whole blood, isolated PBMCs, or DNA extracted from either sample type. This sample was taken from a study of blood T cell repertoires in COVID-19 (dated by TCRdb to the early 2020s). General notes on the study: Samples from collaborators originated in the United States, Italy and Spain and spanned both the acute and convalescent phases of COVID-19. A freely available public database, intended as a resource for researchers studying the immune response to SARS-CoV-2, is where the repertoires were released. The material from the prospective study consisted of cDNA or gDNA derived from T cells, B-cell-depleted T cells, or PBMCs. A de-identified subject ID, COVID-19 status, age in years and sex were almost always included in the sample metadata. Subjects who had been exposed to COVID-19, were actively infected with it, or had recovered from it provided the deeply sampled blood TCRbeta repertoires that made up the dataset. Samples came from the ongoing ImmuneRACE study (first 160 participants) plus 1,254 subjects from 6 global collaborators. Where available, HLA class I and class II types were taken from metadata supplied by the sample provider and were not determined by assay-based typing.

Paper-wide results and their limitations: The quantity of clinical and demographic metadata differed by source and by participant and was supplied without curation.

Trimming accounts for 5 bases at V and 4 bases at J, while the number of junction bases matched to no gene is 11. The CDR3 sequence holds 15 residues, the cysteine and phenylalanine included. Only the CDR3 DNA stays, 45 bases, in frame from base 1. CDR1 and CDR2, looked up from the germline V gene, are MGHDK and SYGVNS. TCRbeta CDR3 regions were amplified from genomic DNA using the immunoSEQ Assay, a bias-controlled multiplex PCR. The original pipeline was this. Nucleated cell counts per sample were estimated from amplification of reference gene primers within the assay. Sequence reads were collapsed and filtered to measure the absolute abundance of every unique TCRbeta CDR3 rearrangement. For each sample, productive Simpson clonality was calculated as the square root of Simpson's diversity index across productive rearrangements. In TCRdb, the immuneACCESS table is reduced to in-frame sequences with V and J assigned. These tables do not hold every clone; where another copy was compared, an unresolved V gene accounts for under half, and the others remain unexplained. For V, J and clone size, that table is used; D and trimming come from the DNA. The sample includes 200,000 to 250,000 clones, with 84% observed a single time. The ten largest clones represent 1.4% of the sample.

The chain uses TRBV25-1 and TRBJ2-7; 7 central bases correspond to TRBD2. The sequencing sample was made of peripheral blood. The TCR originated in a woman between 40 and 55 years old who had recovered from COVID-19. The CDR3 in this case is CASSKAGREPYEQYF. The sequence in DNA is TGTGCCAGCAGTAAAGCGGGGAGAGAACCGTACGAGCAGTACTTC.